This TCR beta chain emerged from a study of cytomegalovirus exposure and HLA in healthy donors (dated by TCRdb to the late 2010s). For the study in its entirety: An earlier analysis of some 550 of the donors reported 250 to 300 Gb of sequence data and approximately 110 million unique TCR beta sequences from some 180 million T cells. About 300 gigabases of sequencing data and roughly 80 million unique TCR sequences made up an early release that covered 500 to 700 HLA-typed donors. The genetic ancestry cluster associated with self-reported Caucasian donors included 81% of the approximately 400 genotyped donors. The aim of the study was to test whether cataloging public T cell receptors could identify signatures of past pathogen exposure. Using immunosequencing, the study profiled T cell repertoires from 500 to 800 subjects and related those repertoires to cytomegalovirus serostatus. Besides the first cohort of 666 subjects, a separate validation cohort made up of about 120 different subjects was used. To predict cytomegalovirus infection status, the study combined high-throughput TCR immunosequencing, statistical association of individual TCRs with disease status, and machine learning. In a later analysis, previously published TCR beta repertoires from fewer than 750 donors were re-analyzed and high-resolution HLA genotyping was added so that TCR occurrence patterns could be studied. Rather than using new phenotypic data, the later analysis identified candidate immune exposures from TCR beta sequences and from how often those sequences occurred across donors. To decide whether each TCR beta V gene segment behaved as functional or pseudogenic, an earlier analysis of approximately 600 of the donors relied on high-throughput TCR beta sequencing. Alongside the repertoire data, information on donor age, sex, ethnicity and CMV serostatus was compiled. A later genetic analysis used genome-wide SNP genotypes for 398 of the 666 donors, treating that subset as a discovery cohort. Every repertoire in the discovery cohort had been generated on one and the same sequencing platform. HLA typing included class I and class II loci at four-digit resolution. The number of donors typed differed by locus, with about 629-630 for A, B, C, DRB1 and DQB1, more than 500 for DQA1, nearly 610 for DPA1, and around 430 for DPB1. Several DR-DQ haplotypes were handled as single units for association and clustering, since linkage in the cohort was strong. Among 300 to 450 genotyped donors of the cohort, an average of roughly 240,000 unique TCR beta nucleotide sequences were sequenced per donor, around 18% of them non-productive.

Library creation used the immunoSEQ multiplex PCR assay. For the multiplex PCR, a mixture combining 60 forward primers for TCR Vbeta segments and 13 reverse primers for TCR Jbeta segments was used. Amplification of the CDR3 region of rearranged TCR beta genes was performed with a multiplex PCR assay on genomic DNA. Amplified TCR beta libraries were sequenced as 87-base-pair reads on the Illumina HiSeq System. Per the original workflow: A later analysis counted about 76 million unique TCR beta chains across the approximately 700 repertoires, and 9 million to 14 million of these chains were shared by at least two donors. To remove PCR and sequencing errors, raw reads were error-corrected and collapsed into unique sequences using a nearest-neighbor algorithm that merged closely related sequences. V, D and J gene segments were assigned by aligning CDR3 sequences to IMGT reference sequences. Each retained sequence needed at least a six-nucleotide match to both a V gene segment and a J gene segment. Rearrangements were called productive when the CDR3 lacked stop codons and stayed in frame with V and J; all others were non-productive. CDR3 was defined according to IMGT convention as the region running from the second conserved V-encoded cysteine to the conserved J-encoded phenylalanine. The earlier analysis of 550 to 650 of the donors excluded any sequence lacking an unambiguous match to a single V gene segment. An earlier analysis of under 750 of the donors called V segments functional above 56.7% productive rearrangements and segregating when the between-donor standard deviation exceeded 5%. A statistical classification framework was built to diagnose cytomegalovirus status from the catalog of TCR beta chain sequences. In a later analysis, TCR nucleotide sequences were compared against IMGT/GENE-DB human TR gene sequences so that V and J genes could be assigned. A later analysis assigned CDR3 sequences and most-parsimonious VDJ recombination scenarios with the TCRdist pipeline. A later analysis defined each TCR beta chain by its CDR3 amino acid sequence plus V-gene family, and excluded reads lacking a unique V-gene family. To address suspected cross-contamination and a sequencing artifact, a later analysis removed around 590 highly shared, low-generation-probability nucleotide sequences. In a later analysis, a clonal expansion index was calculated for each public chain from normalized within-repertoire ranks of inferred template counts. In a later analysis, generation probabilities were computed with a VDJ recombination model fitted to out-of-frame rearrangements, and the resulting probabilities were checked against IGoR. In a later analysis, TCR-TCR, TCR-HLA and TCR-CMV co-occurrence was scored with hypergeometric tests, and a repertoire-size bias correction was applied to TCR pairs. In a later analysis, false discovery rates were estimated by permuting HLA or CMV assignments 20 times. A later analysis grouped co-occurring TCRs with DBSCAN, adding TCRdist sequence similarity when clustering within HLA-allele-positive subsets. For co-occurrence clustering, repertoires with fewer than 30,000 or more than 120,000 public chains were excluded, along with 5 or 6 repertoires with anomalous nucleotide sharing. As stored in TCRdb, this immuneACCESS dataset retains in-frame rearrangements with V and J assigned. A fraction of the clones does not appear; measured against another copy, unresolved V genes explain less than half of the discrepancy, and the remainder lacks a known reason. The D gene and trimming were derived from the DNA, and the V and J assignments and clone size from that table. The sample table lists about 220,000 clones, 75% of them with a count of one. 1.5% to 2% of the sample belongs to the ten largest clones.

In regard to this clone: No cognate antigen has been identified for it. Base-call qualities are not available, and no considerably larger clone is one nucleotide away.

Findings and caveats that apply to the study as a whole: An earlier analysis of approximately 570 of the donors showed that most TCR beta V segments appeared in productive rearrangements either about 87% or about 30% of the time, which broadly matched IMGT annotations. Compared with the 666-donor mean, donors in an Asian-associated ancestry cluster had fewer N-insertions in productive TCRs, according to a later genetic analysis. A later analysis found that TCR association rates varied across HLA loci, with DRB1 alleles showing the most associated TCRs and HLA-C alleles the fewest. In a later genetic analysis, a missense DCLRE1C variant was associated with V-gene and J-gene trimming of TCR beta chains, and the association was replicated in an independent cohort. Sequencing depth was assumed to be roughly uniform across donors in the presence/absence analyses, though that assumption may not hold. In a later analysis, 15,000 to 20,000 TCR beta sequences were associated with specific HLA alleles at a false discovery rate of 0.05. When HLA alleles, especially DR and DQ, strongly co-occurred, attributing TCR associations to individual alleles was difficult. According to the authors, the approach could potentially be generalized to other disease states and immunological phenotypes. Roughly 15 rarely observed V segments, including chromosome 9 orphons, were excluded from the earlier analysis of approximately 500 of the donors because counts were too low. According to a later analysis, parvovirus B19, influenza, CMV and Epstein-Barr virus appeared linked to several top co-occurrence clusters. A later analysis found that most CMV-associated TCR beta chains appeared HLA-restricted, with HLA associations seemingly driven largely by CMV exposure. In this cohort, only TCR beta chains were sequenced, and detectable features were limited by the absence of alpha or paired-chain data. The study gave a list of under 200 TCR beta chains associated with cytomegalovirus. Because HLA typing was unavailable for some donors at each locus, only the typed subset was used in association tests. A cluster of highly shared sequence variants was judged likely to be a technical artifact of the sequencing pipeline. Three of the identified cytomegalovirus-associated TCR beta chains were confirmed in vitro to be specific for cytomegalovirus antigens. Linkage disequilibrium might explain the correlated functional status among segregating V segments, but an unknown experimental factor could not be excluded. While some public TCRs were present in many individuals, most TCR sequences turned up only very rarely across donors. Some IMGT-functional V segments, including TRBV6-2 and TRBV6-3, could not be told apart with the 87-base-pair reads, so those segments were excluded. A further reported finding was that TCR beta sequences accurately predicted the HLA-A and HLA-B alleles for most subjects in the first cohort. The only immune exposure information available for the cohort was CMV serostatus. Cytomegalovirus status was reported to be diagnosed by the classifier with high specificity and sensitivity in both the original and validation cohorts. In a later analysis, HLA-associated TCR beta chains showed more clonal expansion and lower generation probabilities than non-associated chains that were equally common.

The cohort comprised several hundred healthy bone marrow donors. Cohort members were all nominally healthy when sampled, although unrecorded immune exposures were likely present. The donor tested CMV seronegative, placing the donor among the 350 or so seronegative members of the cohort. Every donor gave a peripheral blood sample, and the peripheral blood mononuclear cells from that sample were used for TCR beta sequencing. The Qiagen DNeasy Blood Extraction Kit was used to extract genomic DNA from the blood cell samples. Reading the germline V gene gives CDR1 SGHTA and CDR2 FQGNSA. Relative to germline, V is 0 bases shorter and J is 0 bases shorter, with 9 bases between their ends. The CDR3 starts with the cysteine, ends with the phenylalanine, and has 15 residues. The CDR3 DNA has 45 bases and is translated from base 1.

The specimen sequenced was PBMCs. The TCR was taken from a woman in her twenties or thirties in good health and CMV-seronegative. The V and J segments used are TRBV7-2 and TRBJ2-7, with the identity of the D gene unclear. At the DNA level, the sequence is TGTGCCAGCAGCTTAGCGGCGGTGAGCTCCTACGAGCAGTACTTC. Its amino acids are CASSLAAVSSYEQYF.